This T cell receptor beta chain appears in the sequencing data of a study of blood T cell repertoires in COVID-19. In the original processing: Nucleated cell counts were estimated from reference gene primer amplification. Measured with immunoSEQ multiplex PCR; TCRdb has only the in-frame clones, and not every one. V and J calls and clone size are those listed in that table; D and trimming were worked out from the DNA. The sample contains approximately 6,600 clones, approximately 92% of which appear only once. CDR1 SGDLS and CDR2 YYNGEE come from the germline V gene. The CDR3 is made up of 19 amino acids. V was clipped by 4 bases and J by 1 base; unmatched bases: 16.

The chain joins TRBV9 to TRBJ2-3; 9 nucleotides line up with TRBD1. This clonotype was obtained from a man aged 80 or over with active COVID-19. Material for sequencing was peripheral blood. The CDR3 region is CASSPRPVETGGGTDTQYF. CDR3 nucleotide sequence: TGTGCCAGCAGCCCTCGGCCCGTTGAAACAGGGGGCGGCACAGATACGCAGTATTTT.